The present entry profiles one T cell receptor beta chain with its context. Its antigen remains unidentified. Other nucleotide sequences from this sample produce the same CDR3. These data belong to a study of beta chain features in type 1 diabetes. Isolated RNA was reverse transcribed in full, so expressed TCRB transcripts were sequenced. TCRdb's table, derived via immunoSEQ multiplex PCR, lists solely in-frame clones and lacks some. Of some 240,000 clones listed, around 9.9% are singletons. CD45RO/CCR7/CD25/CD127/CD95/CD27 separated CD4+ naive, central memory, regulatory and stem cell-like memory cells by sorting. Study-level points and caveats: No resolution was reached here on whether HLA type influences TCRB rearrangement.

Germline V gives CDR1 SGDLS, CDR2 YYNGEE. V gave up 0 bases and J gave up 2 bases; unmatched junction bases: 7. The CDR3 runs 16 residues. The rearrangement uses TRBV9 and TRBJ2-7, with 8 bases lining up with TRBD1. The sample comprised central memory CD4+ T cells from blood. The TCR sequence derives from a man aged 18 to 29 in good health. The CDR3 bases are TGTGCCAGCAGCGTAGGGCTGGCAGGGGGCGCCTACGAGCAGTACTTC. It yields the protein CASSVGLAGGAYEQYF. Looking up the rest from reference TRBV9 and TRBJ2-7 gives the full variable domain: DSGVTQTPKHLITATGQRVTLRCSPRSGDLSVYWYQQSLDQGLQFLIQYYNGEERAKGNILERFSAQQFPDLHSELNLSSLELGDSALYFCASSVGLAGGAYEQYFGPGTRLTVT.